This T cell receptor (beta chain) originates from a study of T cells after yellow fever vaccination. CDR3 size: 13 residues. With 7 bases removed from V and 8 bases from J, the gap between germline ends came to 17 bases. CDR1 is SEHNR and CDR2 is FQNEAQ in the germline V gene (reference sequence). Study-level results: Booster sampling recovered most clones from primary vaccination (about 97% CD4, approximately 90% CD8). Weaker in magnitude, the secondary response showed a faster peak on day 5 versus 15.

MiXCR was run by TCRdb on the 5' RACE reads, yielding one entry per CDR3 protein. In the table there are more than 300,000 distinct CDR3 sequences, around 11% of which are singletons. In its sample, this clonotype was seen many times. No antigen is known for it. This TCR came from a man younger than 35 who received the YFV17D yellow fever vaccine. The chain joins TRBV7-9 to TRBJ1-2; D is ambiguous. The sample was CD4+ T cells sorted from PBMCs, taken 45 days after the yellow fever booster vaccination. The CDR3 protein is CASTLAGAEGYTF. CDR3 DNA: TGTGCCAGCACTCTAGCGGGAGCTGAAGGCTACACCTTC.